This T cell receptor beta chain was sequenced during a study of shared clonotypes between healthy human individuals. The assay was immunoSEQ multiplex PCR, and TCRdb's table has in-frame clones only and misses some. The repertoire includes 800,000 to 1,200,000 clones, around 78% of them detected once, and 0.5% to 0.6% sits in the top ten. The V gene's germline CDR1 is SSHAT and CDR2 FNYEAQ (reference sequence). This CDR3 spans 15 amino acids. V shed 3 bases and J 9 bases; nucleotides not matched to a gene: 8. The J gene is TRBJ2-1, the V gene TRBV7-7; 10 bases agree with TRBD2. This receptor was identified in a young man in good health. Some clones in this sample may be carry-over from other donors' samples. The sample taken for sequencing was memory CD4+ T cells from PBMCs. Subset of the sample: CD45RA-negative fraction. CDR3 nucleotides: TGTGCCAGCAGCTTTTCTCTAGCGGGAGTGGGTGAGCAGTTCTTC. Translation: CASSFSLAGVGEQFF.